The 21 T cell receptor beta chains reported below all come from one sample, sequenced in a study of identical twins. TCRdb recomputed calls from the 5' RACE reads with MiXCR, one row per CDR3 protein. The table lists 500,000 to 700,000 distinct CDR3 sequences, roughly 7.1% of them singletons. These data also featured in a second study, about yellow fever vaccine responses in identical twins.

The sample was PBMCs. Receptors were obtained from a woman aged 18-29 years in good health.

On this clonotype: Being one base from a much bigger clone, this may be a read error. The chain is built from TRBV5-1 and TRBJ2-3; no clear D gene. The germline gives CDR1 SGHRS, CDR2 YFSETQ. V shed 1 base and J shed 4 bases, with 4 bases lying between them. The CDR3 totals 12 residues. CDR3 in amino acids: CASSLNSDTQYF. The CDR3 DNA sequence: TGCGCCAGCAGCTTGAACTCAGATACGCAGTATTTT.

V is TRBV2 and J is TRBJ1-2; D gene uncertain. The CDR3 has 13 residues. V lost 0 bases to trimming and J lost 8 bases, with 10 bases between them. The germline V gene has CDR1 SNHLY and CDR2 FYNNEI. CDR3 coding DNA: TGTGCCAGCAGTGAAGCATCGGCGGGGGGCTACACCTTC. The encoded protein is CASSEASAGGYTF.

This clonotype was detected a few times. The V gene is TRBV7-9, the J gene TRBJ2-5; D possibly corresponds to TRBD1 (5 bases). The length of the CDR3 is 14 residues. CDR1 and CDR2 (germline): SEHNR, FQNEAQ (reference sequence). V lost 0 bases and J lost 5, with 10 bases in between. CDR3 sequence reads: CASSLAQGVETQYF. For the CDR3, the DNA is TGTGCCAGCAGCTTAGCGCAGGGCGTGGAGACCCAGTACTTC.

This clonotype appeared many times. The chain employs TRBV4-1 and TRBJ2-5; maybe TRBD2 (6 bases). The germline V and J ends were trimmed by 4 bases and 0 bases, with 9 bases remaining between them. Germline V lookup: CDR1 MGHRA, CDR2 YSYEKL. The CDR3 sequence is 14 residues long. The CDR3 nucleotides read TGCGCCAGCAGCCGCGGGACCAACCAAGAGACCCAGTACTTC. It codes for CASSRGTNQETQYF.

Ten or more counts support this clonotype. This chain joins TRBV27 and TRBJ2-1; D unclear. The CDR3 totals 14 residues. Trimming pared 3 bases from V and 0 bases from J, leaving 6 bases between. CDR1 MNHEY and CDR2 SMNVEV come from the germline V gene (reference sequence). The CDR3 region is CASSFQDSYNEQFF. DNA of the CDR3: TGTGCCAGCAGTTTCCAGGACTCCTACAATGAGCAGTTCTTC.

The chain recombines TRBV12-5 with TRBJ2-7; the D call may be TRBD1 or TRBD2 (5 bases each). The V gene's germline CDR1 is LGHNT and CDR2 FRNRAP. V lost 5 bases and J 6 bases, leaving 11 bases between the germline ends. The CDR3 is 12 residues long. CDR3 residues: CASGPGTSEQYF. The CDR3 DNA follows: TGTGCTAGTGGTCCCGGGACGTCCGAGCAGTACTTC.

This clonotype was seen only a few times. The CDR3 DNA reads as TGCAGTGCTGAGGGACAGGGCCAAGAGACCCAGTACTTC. Protein sequence: CSAEGQGQETQYF. J is TRBJ2-5 and V is TRBV20-1; 9 positions agree with TRBD1. From germline, CDR1 is DFQATT and CDR2 SNEGSKA (reference sequence). The CDR3 runs 13 residues. V was clipped by 5 bases and J by 1 base; unmatched bases: 2.

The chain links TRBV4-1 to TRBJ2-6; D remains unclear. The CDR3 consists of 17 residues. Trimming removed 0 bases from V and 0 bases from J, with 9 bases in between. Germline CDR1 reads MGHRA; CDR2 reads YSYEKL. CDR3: CASSQEIAVSGANVLTF. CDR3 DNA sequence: TGCGCCAGCAGCCAAGAGATTGCGGTCTCTGGGGCCAACGTCCTGACTTTC.

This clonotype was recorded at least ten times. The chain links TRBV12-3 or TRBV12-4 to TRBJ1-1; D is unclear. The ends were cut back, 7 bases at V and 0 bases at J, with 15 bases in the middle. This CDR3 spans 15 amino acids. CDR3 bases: TGTGCCAGCACCCCTTCGGCGAGATTGAACACTGAAGCTTTCTTT. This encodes CASTPSARLNTEAFF.

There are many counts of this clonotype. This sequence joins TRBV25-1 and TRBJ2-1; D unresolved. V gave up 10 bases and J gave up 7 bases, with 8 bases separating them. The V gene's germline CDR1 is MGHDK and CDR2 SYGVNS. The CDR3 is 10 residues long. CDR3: CATKGNEQFF. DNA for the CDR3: TGTGCCACAAAGGGAAATGAGCAGTTCTTC.

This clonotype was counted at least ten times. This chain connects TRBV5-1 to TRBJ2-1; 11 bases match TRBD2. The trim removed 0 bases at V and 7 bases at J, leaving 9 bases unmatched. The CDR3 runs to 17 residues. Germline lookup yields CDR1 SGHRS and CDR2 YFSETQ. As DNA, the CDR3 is TGCGCCAGCAGCTTGGCTCTAGCGGGAGGAGCGGGTAATGAGCAGTTCTTC. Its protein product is CASSLALAGGAGNEQFF.

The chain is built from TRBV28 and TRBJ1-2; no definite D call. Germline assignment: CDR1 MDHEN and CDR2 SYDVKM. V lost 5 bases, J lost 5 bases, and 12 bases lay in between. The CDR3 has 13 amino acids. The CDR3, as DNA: TGTGCCAGCAGTCTAGGGAACTTATATGGCTACACCTTC. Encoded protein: CASSLGNLYGYTF.

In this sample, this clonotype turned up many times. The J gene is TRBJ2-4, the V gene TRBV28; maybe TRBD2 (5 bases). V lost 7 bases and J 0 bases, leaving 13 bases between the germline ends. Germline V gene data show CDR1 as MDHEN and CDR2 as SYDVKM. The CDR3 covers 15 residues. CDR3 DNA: TGTGCCAGCACGGGGTACACACTAGCCAAAAACATTCAGTACTTC. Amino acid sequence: CASTGYTLAKNIQYF.

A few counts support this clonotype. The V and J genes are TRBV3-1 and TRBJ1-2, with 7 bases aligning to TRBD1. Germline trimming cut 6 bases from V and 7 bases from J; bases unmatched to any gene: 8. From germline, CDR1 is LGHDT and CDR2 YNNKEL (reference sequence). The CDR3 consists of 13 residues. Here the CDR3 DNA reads TGTGCCAGCAGACCACCGACAGGGCTTGGCTACACCTTC. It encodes CASRPPTGLGYTF.

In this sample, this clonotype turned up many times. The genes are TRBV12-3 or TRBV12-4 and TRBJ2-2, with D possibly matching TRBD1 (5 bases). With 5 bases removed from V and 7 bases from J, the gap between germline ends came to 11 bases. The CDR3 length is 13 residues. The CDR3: CASSSQGSGELFF. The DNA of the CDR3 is TGTGCCAGCAGTAGTCAGGGTAGCGGGGAGCTGTTTTTT.

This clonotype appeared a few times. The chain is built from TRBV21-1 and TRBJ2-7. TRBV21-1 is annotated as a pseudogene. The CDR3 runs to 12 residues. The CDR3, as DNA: TGTGCCAGCAGCAAGGTGGAAGACGAGCAGTACTTC. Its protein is CASSKVEDEQYF.

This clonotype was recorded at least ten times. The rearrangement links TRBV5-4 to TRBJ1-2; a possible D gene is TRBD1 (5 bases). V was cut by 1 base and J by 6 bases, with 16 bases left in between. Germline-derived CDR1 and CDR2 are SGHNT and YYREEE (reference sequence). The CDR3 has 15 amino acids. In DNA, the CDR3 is TGTGCCAGCAGCTTGCTGGGGGATAATTTGAATGGCTACACCTTC. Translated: CASSLLGDNLNGYTF.

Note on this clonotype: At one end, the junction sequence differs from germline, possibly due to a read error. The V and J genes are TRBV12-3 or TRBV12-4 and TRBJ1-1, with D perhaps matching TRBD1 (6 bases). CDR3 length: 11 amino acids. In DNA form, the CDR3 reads TGTGCCAACAGTAGGGGGACTGAAGCTTTCTTT. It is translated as CANSRGTEAFF.

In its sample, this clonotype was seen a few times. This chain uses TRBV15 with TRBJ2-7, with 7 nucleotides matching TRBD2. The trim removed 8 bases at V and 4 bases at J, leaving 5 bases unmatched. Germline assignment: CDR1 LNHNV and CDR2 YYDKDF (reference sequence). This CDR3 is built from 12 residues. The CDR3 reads CATGSGMYEQYF. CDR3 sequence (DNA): TGTGCCACCGGGAGCGGGATGTACGAGCAGTACTTC. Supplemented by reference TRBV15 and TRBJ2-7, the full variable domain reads DAMVIQNPRYQVTQFGKPVTLSCSQTLNHNVMYWYQQKSSQAPKLLFHYYDKDFNNEADTPDNFQSRRPNTSFCFLDIRSPGLGDTAMYLCATGSGMYEQYFGPGTRLTVT.

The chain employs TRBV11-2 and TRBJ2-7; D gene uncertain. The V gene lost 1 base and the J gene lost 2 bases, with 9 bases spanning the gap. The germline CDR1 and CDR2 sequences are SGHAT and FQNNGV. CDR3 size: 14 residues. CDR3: CASSLGYGAYEQYF. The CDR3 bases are TGTGCCAGCAGCTTAGGCTACGGCGCCTACGAGCAGTACTTC.

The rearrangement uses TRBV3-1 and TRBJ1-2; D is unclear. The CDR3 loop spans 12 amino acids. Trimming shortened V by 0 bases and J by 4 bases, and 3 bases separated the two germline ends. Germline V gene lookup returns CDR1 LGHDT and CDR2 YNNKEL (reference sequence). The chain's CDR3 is CASSQDLYGYTF. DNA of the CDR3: TGTGCCAGCAGCCAAGACCTCTATGGCTACACCTTC. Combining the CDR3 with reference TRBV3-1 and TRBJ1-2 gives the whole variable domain DTAVSQTPKYLVTQMGNDKSIKCEQNLGHDTMYWYKQDSKKFLKIMFSYNNKELIINETVPNRFSPKSPDKAHLNLHINSLELGDSAVYFCASSQDLYGYTFGSGTRLTVV.